This section outlines one T cell receptor (beta chain) sequence together with its context. The data are from a study of blood T cell repertoires in COVID-19. This CDR3 is 15 amino acids long. Germline CDR1 is SGHNT and CDR2 is YYREEE (reference sequence). The trim removed 4 bases at V and 4 bases at J, leaving 5 bases unmatched. Sequenced by immunoSEQ multiplex PCR; TCRdb stores in-frame clones only, minus some. The table lists roughly 150,000 clones, more than 65% of them singletons. The rearrangement links TRBV5-4 to TRBJ2-1; 10 bases align to TRBD2. Material for sequencing was peripheral blood. This TCR was recovered from a woman aged 45 to 65 in a cohort sampled during active or convalescent COVID-19. CDR3 nucleotides: TGTGCCAGCAGCCCGGGACTAGCGATATACAATGAGCAGTTCTTC. Translated: CASSPGLAIYNEQFF. Filled out from reference TRBV5-4 and TRBJ2-1, the complete variable domain reads ETGVTQSPTHLIKTRGQQVTLRCSSQSGHNTVSWYQQALGQGPQFIFQYYREEENGRGNFPPRFSGLQFPNYSSELNVNALELDDSALYLCASSPGLAIYNEQFFGPGTRLTVL.